The rows below give T cell receptor beta chains drawn from one sample of a study of cytomegalovirus exposure and HLA in healthy donors. Produced via immunoSEQ multiplex PCR; TCRdb's table is partial and in-frame only. The table includes some 63,000 clones, approximately 80% detected once. Sequencing was performed on PBMCs. Receptors were obtained from a woman aged 40-49 years in good health and CMV-seronegative. The CDR3 runs from the conserved cysteine through the conserved F or W. A D gene is named only where the DNA matches it firmly. Part of the rows lack a size; the others show once, few, many or a class for expanded clones.

len,d_gene,abundance,j_gene,v_gene,CDR3aa,CDR3nt
15,NA,NA,TRBJ2-1,TRBV7-2,CASSTYRATYNEQFF,TGTGCCAGCAGCACCTATAGAGCGACCTACAATGAGCAGTTCTTC
16,NA,NA,TRBJ1-2,TRBV7-8,CASSLGALDEEPGYTF,TGTGCCAGCAGCTTAGGAGCCCTGGATGAGGAGCCTGGCTACACCTTC
13,TRBD1,NA,TRBJ1-5,TRBV28,CASRTGSNQPQHF,TGTGCCAGTCGGACAGGTAGCAATCAGCCCCAGCATTTT
13,NA,NA,TRBJ2-1,TRBV27,CASSLSSYNEQFF,TGTGCCAGCAGTTTGAGCTCCTACAATGAGCAGTTCTTC
15,NA,few,TRBJ1-2,TRBV6-5,CASSYQRQANYGYTF,TGTGCCAGCAGTTACCAGCGGCAAGCTAACTATGGCTACACCTTC
19,NA,NA,TRBJ2-2,TRBV4-1,CASSQARPDISPGPGELFF,TGCGCCAGCAGCCAAGCAAGGCCGGACATATCCCCGGGCCCCGGGGAGCTGTTTTTT
18,NA,NA,TRBJ2-2,TRBV2,CASSERSPSLPNTGELFF,TGTGCCAGCAGTGAACGAAGCCCGTCACTCCCGAACACCGGGGAGCTGTTTTTT
12,NA,NA,TRBJ1-2,TRBV30,CAWSVGGHGYTF,TGTGCCTGGAGTGTAGGTGGGCATGGCTACACCTTC
13,NA,few,TRBJ1-1,TRBV9,CASSVAVYTEAFF,TGTGCCAGCAGCGTAGCGGTGTACACTGAAGCTTTCTTT
18,TRBD1,once,TRBJ1-4,TRBV27,CASSDLRTGELINEKLFF,TGTGCCAGCAGCGACCTAAGGACAGGAGAACTGATAAATGAAAAACTGTTTTTT
14,NA,NA,TRBJ2-1,TRBV9,CASSPPTGQDEQFF,TGTGCCAGCAGCCCCCCAACCGGCCAGGATGAGCAGTTCTTC
16,NA,few,TRBJ2-7,TRBV7-9,CASSLGSLGDSYEQYF,TGTGCCAGCAGCTTAGGCTCTCTAGGGGATTCCTACGAGCAGTACTTC
13,TRBD2,NA,TRBJ2-5,TRBV9,CASQASGKETQYF,TGTGCCAGTCAGGCTAGCGGGAAAGAGACCCAGTACTTC
14,NA,NA,TRBJ1-4,TRBV5-1,CASSLGGTNEKLFF,TGCGCCAGCAGCTTGGGGGGGACAAATGAAAAACTGTTTTTT
19,TRBD2,NA,TRBJ2-3,TRBV11-2,CASSPRDPRTSGATDTQYF,TGTGCCAGCAGCCCTAGAGATCCTCGGACTAGCGGAGCCACAGATACGCAGTATTTT
15,NA,NA,TRBJ2-3,TRBV13,CASSLDAERTDTQYF,TGTGCCAGCAGCTTAGACGCGGAACGCACAGATACGCAGTATTTT
11,NA,NA,TRBJ2-7,TRBV5-1,CASSLNYEQYF,TGCGCCAGCAGCCTTAACTACGAGCAGTACTTC
16,NA,NA,TRBJ2-7,TRBV7-2,CASSPQEVIWVGEQYF,TGTGCCAGCAGCCCCCAGGAGGTCATCTGGGTTGGAGAGCAGTACTTC
14,NA,NA,TRBJ2-1,TRBV30,CAWSQGVGGNEQFF,TGTGCCTGGAGTCAAGGGGTCGGCGGAAATGAGCAGTTCTTC
18,TRBD2,NA,TRBJ2-3,TRBV5-1,CASSMSPVAGERADAQYF,TGCGCCAGCAGTATGTCCCCGGTAGCGGGAGAACGCGCAGATGCGCAGTATTTT
17,TRBD2,once,TRBJ2-2,TRBV28,CASSLGASGSLTGELFF,TGTGCCAGCAGTTTAGGGGCGAGCGGGAGTTTGACCGGGGAGCTGTTTTTT
13,NA,NA,TRBJ2-2,TRBV7-9,CASSPRVAGELFF,TGTGCCAGCAGCCCAAGAGTTGCCGGGGAGCTGTTTTTT
15,NA,NA,TRBJ2-3,TRBV2,CASSGMGVGTDTQYF,TGTGCCAGCAGCGGTATGGGAGTGGGCACAGATACGCAGTATTTT
21,TRBD2,NA,TRBJ2-4,TRBV27,CASSFNQPGTSGRGAKNIQYF,TGTGCCAGCAGTTTCAACCAACCCGGGACTAGCGGGAGAGGGGCCAAAAACATTCAGTACTTC
15,TRBD2,few,TRBJ2-2,TRBV6-4,CASSVLAGDTGELFF,TGTGCCAGCAGTGTACTAGCGGGAGACACCGGGGAGCTGTTTTTT
15,TRBD2,NA,TRBJ2-7,TRBV6-5,CASRGLAGVAHEQYF,TGTGCCAGCCGAGGACTAGCGGGAGTAGCCCACGAGCAGTACTTC
14,NA,few,TRBJ1-5,TRBV5-1,CASSAGDRNQPQHF,TGCGCCAGCAGCGCAGGGGATCGAAATCAGCCCCAGCATTTT
15,NA,NA,TRBJ2-6,TRBV18,CASSPPGLGANVLTF,TGTGCCAGCTCACCCCCAGGGCTTGGGGCCAACGTCCTGACTTTC
17,NA,NA,TRBJ2-7,TRBV4-1,CASSQVGAQGISYEQYF,TGCGCCAGCAGCCAAGTGGGGGCACAGGGAATCTCCTACGAGCAGTACTTC
15,TRBD2,NA,TRBJ2-5,TRBV11-2,CASSLNQAGVETQYF,TGTGCCAGCAGCTTAAACCAAGCGGGAGTTGAGACCCAGTACTTC
18,TRBD1,NA,TRBJ2-7,TRBV4-2,CASSQDRYYRGHPYEQYF,TGTGCCAGCAGCCAAGATCGATATTACAGGGGTCACCCCTACGAGCAGTACTTC
14,TRBD1,once,TRBJ2-7,TRBV11-2,CASSLGDSSYEQYF,TGTGCCAGCAGCTTAGGGGACAGCTCCTACGAGCAGTACTTC
14,NA,NA,TRBJ1-1,TRBV5-1,CASSLNGDRTEAFF,TGCGCCAGCAGCCTGAACGGGGATCGAACTGAAGCTTTCTTT
12,NA,NA,TRBJ1-5,TRBV28,CASSYQNQPQHF,TGTGCCAGCAGTTATCAAAATCAGCCCCAGCATTTT
15,TRBD1,NA,TRBJ1-5,TRBV6-5,CASSYSGQDNQPQHF,TGTGCCAGCAGTTACTCTGGACAGGATAATCAGCCCCAGCATTTT
14,TRBD1,few,TRBJ1-5,TRBV30,CAWSGDSLNQPQHF,TGTGCCTGGAGTGGGGACAGCCTTAATCAGCCCCAGCATTTT
17,NA,NA,TRBJ2-3,TRBV4-3,CASSRENGGEGTDTQYF,TGCGCCAGCAGCCGTGAAAATGGAGGTGAGGGCACAGATACGCAGTATTTT
15,TRBD1,NA,TRBJ1-1,TRBV28,CASSSQGEVVTEAFF,TGTGCCAGCAGTTCCCAGGGGGAGGTTGTTACTGAAGCTTTCTTT
16,TRBD2,NA,TRBJ2-1,TRBV13,CASSLEASGGYNEQFF,TGTGCCAGCAGCTTAGAGGCTAGCGGGGGTTACAATGAGCAGTTCTTC
16,TRBD1,NA,TRBJ1-2,TRBV5-7,CASSPGQGATPLGYTF,TGTGCCAGCAGCCCGGGACAGGGGGCGACTCCGCTTGGCTACACCTTC
16,TRBD2,NA,TRBJ2-3,TRBV12-5,CASGTGLDEFTDTQYF,TGTGCTAGTGGTACGGGACTAGATGAATTCACAGATACGCAGTATTTT
11,NA,NA,TRBJ2-5,TRBV2,CASLVLATQYF,TGTGCCAGTCTGGTCCTGGCGACCCAGTACTTC
14,TRBD2,NA,TRBJ2-3,TRBV28,CASSLAGGTDTQYF,TGTGCCAGCAGTTTAGCGGGAGGGACAGATACGCAGTATTTT
11,NA,few,TRBJ2-1,TRBV2,CASSGSLEQFF,TGTGCCAGCAGTGGTAGTTTAGAGCAGTTCTTC
16,TRBD2,few,TRBJ2-1,TRBV7-9,CASSLVASGSWNEQFF,TGTGCCAGCAGCTTAGTAGCTAGCGGGAGTTGGAATGAGCAGTTCTTC